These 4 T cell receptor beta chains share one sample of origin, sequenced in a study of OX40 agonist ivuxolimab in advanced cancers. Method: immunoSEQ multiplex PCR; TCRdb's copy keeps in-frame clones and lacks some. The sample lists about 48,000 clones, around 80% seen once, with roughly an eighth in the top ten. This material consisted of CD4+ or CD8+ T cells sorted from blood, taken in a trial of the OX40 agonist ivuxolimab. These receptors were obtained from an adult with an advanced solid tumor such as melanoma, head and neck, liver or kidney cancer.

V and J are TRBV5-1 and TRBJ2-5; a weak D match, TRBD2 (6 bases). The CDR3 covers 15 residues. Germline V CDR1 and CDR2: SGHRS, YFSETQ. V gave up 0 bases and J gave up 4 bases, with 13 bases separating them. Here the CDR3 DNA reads TGCGCCAGCAGCTTGGGCGATATGGGGGGAGAGACCCAGTACTTC. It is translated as CASSLGDMGGETQYF.

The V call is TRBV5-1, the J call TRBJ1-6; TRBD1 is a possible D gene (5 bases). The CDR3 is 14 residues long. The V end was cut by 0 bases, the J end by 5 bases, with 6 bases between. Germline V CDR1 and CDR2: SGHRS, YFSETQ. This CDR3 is CASSLGRDNSPLHF. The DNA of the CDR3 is TGCGCCAGCAGCTTGGGCAGGGATAATTCACCCCTCCACTTT.

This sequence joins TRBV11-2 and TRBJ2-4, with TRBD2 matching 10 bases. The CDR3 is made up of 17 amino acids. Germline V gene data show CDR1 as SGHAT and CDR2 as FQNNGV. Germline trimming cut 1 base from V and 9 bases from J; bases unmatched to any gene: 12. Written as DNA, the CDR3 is TGTGCCAGCAGCTTAGCGAGCGGGGGGGTTTTCTACGGCATTCAGTACTTC. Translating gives CASSLASGGVFYGIQYF. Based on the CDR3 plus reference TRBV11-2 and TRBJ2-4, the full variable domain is EAGVAQSPRYKIIEKRQSVAFWCNPISGHATLYWYQQILGQGPKLLIQFQNNGVVDDSQLPKDRFSAERLKGVDSTLKIQPAKLEDSAVYLCASSLASGGVFYGIQYFGAGTRLSVL.

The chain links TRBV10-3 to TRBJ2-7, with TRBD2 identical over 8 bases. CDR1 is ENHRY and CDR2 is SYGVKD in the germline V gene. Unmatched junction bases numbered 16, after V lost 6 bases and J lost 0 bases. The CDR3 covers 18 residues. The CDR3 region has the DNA TGTGCCATCAGGGTTGCTAGCGGGCGAGAAGGAAGCTCCTACGAGCAGTACTTC. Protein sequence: CAIRVASGREGSSYEQYF.